A single sample is the source of the 13 T cell receptor beta chains below, sequenced in a study of T cell repertoires in cytomegalovirus infection. No cognate antigen is known for these TCRs. TCRdb reanalysed the reads using MiXCR and keeps one entry per CDR3 protein. The sample gives around 430,000 distinct CDR3 sequences, under 55% of which show up once; around two fifths is in the top ten. The sample here was cultured PBMCs, taken from culture after CMV antigen stimulation. The receptor set was obtained from a human donor in good health (CMV status not recorded). Some clones in this sample may be carry-over from other donors' samples.

In this sample, this clonotype turned up a few times. This sequence joins TRBV7-8 and TRBJ1-2; TRBD1 is a possible D gene (5 bases). Trimming shortened V by 3 bases and J by 4 bases, and 9 bases separated the two germline ends. Germline V gene sequence: CDR1 SGHVS, CDR2 FQNEAQ. The CDR3 contains 13 residues. Written as DNA, the CDR3 is TGTGCCAGCAGCTTGGCAGGGCGCTATGGCTACACCTTC. As protein: CASSLAGRYGYTF.

This clonotype was observed many times. The gene calls are TRBV7-2 and TRBJ1-2, with D maybe TRBD1 (6 bases). Germline CDR1 is SGHTA and CDR2 is FQGNSA. The CDR3 is made up of 12 amino acids. Trimming pared 2 bases from V and 8 bases from J, leaving 9 bases between. CDR3 sequence: CASSLQGRGYTF. DNA of the CDR3: TGTGCCAGCAGCTTACAGGGGCGCGGCTACACCTTC.

This clonotype was picked up a small number of times. The rearrangement links TRBV12-3 or TRBV12-4 to TRBJ2-2; the match to TRBD2 covers 8 bases. The CDR3 has 15 residues. V shed 6 bases and J 1 base; nucleotides not matched to a gene: 4. The CDR3 is CASRGSGRNTGELFF. CDR3 in DNA: TGTGCCAGCAGAGGAAGCGGGAGGAACACCGGGGAGCTGTTTTTT.

The genes are TRBV4-1 and TRBJ2-5; 9 bases line up with TRBD2. From germline, CDR1 is MGHRA and CDR2 YSYEKL. With 4 bases clipped from V and 1 base from J, the junction kept 10 bases outside the gene matches. The CDR3 consists of 17 residues. The DNA of the CDR3 is TGCGCCAGCAGCCCCCTCTCCGGCGGGGGGGCCCAAGAGACCCAGTACTTC. Amino acid sequence: CASSPLSGGGAQETQYF.

This clonotype was picked up a small number of times. The rearrangement joins TRBV7-2 to TRBJ1-2; D might be TRBD1 (6 bases). Germline lookup yields CDR1 SGHTA and CDR2 FQGNSA. The V and J ends lost 5 bases and 4 bases respectively, with 20 bases between them. The CDR3 totals 16 residues. DNA for the CDR3: TGTGCCAGCAGCAACCGAACAGGGAAGAAAAGCTATGGCTACACCTTC. This gives the protein CASSNRTGKKSYGYTF.

The V and J genes are TRBV12-3 or TRBV12-4 and TRBJ2-4, with D tentatively TRBD1 (5 bases). Trimming removed 5 bases from V and 5 bases from J, with 16 bases in between. This CDR3 is built from 15 residues. The CDR3 protein is CASSPIGHGENIQYF. The DNA for the CDR3 is TGTGCCAGCAGTCCTATTGGACATGGGGAAAACATTCAGTACTTC.

A few counts support this clonotype. The chain uses TRBV18 and TRBJ1-6; the D gene is possibly TRBD1 (6 bases). V lost 3 bases and J lost 7, with 10 bases in between. The CDR3 is 14 residues long. Germline V lookup: CDR1 KGHSH, CDR2 LQKENI. CDR3: CASSPTGWNSPLHF. The CDR3, as DNA: TGTGCCAGCTCACCCACAGGGTGGAATTCACCCCTCCACTTT.

The chain has TRBV6-1 and TRBJ2-5; weak D call: TRBD1 (5 bases). CDR1 and CDR2 (germline): MNHNS, SASEGT. The CDR3 loop spans 12 amino acids. The V gene lost 5 bases and the J gene lost 7 bases, with 11 bases spanning the gap. The CDR3 DNA follows: TGTGCCAGCAGTCGGACATATGGGACCCAGTACTTC. Translating gives CASSRTYGTQYF.

V is TRBV6-2 or TRBV6-3 and J is TRBJ1-2, with D uncertain. V dropped 8 bases and J dropped 0 bases, with 13 bases sitting between them. The germline gives CDR1 MNHEY, CDR2 SVGEGT. This CDR3 has 14 amino acids. The CDR3 nucleotides read TGTGCCAGCGTCGACCGCAGGACTAACTATGGCTACACCTTC. This translates into CASVDRRTNYGYTF.

This chain uses TRBV5-1 with TRBJ2-7; D possibly corresponds to TRBD2 (5 bases). The CDR3 contains 16 residues. CDR1 and CDR2 (germline): SGHRS, YFSETQ. V was pared by 2 bases and J by 0 bases, with 15 bases between. The CDR3 reads CASSLGLSAHSYEQYF. The DNA for the CDR3 is TGCGCCAGCAGCTTAGGACTTTCCGCGCACTCCTACGAGCAGTACTTC. Full variable domain (missing parts from reference TRBV5-1 and TRBJ2-7): KAGVTQTPRYLIKTRGQQVTLSCSPISGHRSVSWYQQTPGQGLQFLFEYFSETQRNKGNFPGRFSGRQFSNSRSEMNVSTLELGDSALYLCASSLGLSAHSYEQYFGPGTRLTVT.

This chain connects TRBV19 to TRBJ1-2, with D unresolved. The V and J ends lost 0 bases and 7 bases respectively, with 15 bases between them. Germline V gene lookup returns CDR1 LNHDA and CDR2 SQIVND (reference sequence). The CDR3 covers 15 residues. The CDR3 bases are TGTGCCAGTAGTATAGACCCCGGACCGACCTCTGGCTACACCTTC. This codes for CASSIDPGPTSGYTF.

The chain joins TRBV7-2 to TRBJ2-1; tentative D call: TRBD2 (6 bases). CDR3 length: 14 residues. Germline values: CDR1 SGHTA, CDR2 FQGNSA. The V end lost 1 base, the J end lost 7 bases, and 11 bases lay between the germline ends. The CDR3 spells CASSLGGEWNEQFF. CDR3 DNA sequence: TGTGCCAGCAGCTTAGGGGGGGAGTGGAATGAGCAGTTCTTC.

The chain combines TRBV5-4 with TRBJ1-2; weak D call: TRBD1 (5 bases). Per the germline V gene, CDR1 is SGHNT and CDR2 is YYREEE (reference sequence). The CDR3 sequence is 12 residues long. The V end lost 6 bases, the J end lost 8 bases, and 14 bases lay between the germline ends. In DNA form, the CDR3 reads TGTGCCAGCACCACAGGTGCTTGGGGCTACACCTTC. Translating it yields CASTTGAWGYTF.